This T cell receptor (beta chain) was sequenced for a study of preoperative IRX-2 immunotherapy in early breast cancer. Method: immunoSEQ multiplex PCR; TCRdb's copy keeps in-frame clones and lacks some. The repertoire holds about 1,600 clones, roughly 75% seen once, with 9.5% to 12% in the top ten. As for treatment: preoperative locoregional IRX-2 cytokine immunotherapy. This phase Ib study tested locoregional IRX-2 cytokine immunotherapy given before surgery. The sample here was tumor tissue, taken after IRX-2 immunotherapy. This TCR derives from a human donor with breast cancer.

For the CDR3, the DNA is TGTGCCAGCTCACCCATGAGCAATCAGCCCCAGCATTTT. It is translated as CASSPMSNQPQHF. V is TRBV18 and J is TRBJ1-5, with no clear D. The V gene's germline CDR1 is KGHSH and CDR2 LQKENI. Trimming removed 3 bases at V and 1 base at J, with 4 bases between. CDR3 length: 13 residues.